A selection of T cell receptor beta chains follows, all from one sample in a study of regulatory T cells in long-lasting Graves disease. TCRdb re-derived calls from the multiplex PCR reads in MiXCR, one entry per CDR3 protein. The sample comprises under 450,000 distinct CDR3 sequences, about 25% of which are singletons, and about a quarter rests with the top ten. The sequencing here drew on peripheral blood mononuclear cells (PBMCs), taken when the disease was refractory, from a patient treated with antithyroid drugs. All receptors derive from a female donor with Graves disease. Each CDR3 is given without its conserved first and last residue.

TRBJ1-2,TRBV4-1,ASSQDRPGGGYGYT
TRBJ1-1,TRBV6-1,ASLDPPGGNTEAF
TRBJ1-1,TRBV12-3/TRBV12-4,ASSLFSKLNTEAF
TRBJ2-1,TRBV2,ASSVAGGPGNEQF
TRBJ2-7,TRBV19,ATRAGTGLLRLGYEQY
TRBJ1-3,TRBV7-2,ASSLGNSGNTIY
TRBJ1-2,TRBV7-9,ASSHTPAEARDYT
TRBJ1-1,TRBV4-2,ASSQDLGGVAF
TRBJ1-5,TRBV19,ASSRQFNQPQH
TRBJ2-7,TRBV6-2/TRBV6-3,ASRTGTSYEQY
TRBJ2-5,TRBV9,ASSQEGQGIQY
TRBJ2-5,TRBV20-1,SASSFLTIQETQY
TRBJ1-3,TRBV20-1,SASGDSVSSGNTIY
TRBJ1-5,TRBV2,ASTGQAPQPQH
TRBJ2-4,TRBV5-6,ASSYRTVIAKNIQY
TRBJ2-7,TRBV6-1,ASDLVTQGGHEQY
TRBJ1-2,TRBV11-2,ASSPGRLFGGYT
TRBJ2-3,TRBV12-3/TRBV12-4,ASSFGSSGRVDTQY
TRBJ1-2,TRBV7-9,ASSSQGLLSSNYGYT
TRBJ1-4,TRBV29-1,SVEKGEDEKLF
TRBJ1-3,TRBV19,ASSIIVGELSGNTIY
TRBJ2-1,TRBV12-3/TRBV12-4,ASSPGGREGNEQF
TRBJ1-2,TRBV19,AIRLGNRGYT
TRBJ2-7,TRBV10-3,AISETGLPEEQY
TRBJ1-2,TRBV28,ASSSDSGYT
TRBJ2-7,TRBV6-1,ASDRTQGSYEQY
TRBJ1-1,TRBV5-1,ASSPQQGANTEAF
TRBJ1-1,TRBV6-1,ASSHTSFVYMDTEAF
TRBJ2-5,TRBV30,AWRRGAGETQY
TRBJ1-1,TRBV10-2,ASGPGGPNTEAF
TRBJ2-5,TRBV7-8,ASSFLPTRQETQY
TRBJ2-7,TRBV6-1,ASSVGLAGSYEQY
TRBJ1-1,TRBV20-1,SASIPGWDTEAF
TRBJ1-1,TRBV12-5,ASGSNRDTEAF
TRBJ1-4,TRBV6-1,ASSEGLANEKLF
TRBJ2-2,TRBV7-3,ASSRSGSDTGELF
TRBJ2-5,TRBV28,ASSFFETQY
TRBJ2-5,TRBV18,ASSPPTGQETQY
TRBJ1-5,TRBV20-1,SARDPGGSNQPQH
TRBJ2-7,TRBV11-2,ASSLGFFGPATYEQY
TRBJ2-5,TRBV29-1,SVGLAGRGSETQY
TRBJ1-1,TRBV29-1,SVERQGVTEAF
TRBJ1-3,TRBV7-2,ASTRGALSGNTIY
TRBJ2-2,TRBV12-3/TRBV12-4,ASRGLGNTGELF
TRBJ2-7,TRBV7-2,ASSHLRAQAGQFYEQY
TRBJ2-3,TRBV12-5,ASGDSELLGSTDTQY
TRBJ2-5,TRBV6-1,ASSEVTGGQETQY
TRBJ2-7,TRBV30,AWSPIRSYEQY